The 17 T cell receptor beta chains listed next were all sequenced from one sample in a study of memory CD4+ T cells and cytomegalovirus serostatus. Assay used: immunoSEQ multiplex PCR; TCRdb lists only in-frame clones, some missing. The sample holds fewer than 35,000 clones; 75% to 85% are singletons and the top ten take around 0.67%. The sort gate was single viable CD3+CD4+CD8-CD45RO+ cells for memory CD4+ T cells. The material sequenced was memory CD4+ T cells from blood. These receptors originate from an adult in good health and CMV-seronegative.

This clone was recorded a few times. The chain carries TRBV6-1 and TRBJ2-3, with a tentative D call TRBD1 (7 bases). The CDR3 totals 14 residues. Germline V gene sequence: CDR1 MNHNS, CDR2 SASEGT. With 6 bases removed from V and 2 bases from J, the gap between germline ends came to 12 bases. The CDR3 DNA reads TGTGCCAGCAGCGGGGGACAGTTCACAGATACGCAGTATTTT. As protein: CASSGGQFTDTQYF.

The chain recombines TRBV6-6 with TRBJ2-7; D gene uncertain. In germline, CDR1 is MNHNY, CDR2 SVGAGI (reference sequence). This CDR3 is built from 11 residues. V was shortened by 6 bases and J by 4 bases, with 7 bases between the two germline ends. The DNA of the CDR3 is TGTGCCAGCAGCCAAAAGTACGAGCAGTACTTC. Amino acids: CASSQKYEQYF.

The rearrangement uses TRBV6-1 and TRBJ1-2; unclear D gene. The CDR3 runs to 11 residues. The germline gives CDR1 MNHNS, CDR2 SASEGT. Deletions cut 2 bases from V and 8 bases from J, with 6 bases between. The CDR3 reads CASSELRGYTF. CDR3 coding DNA: TGTGCCAGCAGTGAACTCCGGGGCTACACCTTC.

DNA for the CDR3: TGTGCCAGCAGCTTGGGACAGGGGGATAATTCACCCCTCCACTTT. Its translation is CASSLGQGDNSPLHF. This chain links TRBV5-8 with TRBJ1-6, with 9 bases lining up with TRBD1. Germline V gene data show CDR1 as SGHTS and CDR2 as YDEGEE. The junction had 0 bases not matched to a gene; V was cut back by 0 bases and J by 5 bases. This CDR3 is 15 amino acids long.

The chain has TRBV13 and TRBJ2-7; either TRBD1 or TRBD2 may fit D (5 bases each). Trimming took 2 bases from V and 2 from J, leaving 13 bases between them. This CDR3 comprises 15 residues. Germline assignment: CDR1 PRHDT and CDR2 FYEKMQ (reference sequence). In DNA form, the CDR3 reads TGTGCCAGCAGCTTAAGAGGGGCCACGGCCTACGAGCAGTACTTC. Translation: CASSLRGATAYEQYF.

This clone came up a few times. The DNA of the CDR3 is TGCGCCAGCAGCCAAGGGTGGGGAAAGGCCTCCTACGAGCAGTACTTC. It codes for CASSQGWGKASYEQYF. This chain uses TRBV4-1 with TRBJ2-7; D is uncertain. CDR1 is MGHRA, CDR2 YSYEKL, per germline. CDR3 length: 16 amino acids. Trimming cost V 1 base and J 0 bases, with 13 bases left between them.

The chain couples TRBV28 to TRBJ1-4, with 7 positions matching TRBD1. The germline CDR1 and CDR2 sequences are MDHEN and SYDVKM. The CDR3 loop spans 13 amino acids. With 6 bases clipped from V and 7 bases from J, the junction kept 5 bases outside the gene matches. CDR3 region: CASRAGGREKLFF. Here the CDR3 DNA reads TGTGCCAGCAGAGCAGGGGGGCGTGAAAAACTGTTTTTT.

V usage is TRBV5-1 and J usage is TRBJ1-4, with no clear D. This CDR3 comprises 13 residues. V was shortened by 5 bases and J by 3 bases, with 8 bases between the two germline ends. CDR1 is SGHRS and CDR2 is YFSETQ in the germline V gene. For the CDR3, the DNA is TGCGCCAGCAGTGGCGCCCCTAATGAAAAACTGTTTTTT. Its protein product is CASSGAPNEKLFF.

The rearrangement joins TRBV19 to TRBJ1-4; the D is unclear. Germline loops: CDR1 LNHDA, CDR2 SQIVND (reference sequence). The CDR3 spans 12 residues. V was cut by 7 bases and J by 6 bases, with 9 bases left in between. CDR3 DNA: TGTGCCAGTACCATGAGAGATGAAAAACTGTTTTTT. Protein sequence: CASTMRDEKLFF.

The rearrangement links TRBV28 to TRBJ2-7; 10 positions agree with TRBD1. The CDR3 runs to 15 residues. In germline, CDR1 is MDHEN, CDR2 SYDVKM. J was trimmed by 6 bases and V by 5 bases; bases with no gene match: 10. The CDR3 region is CASSPDRGALSEQYF. In DNA, the CDR3 is TGTGCCAGCAGTCCGGACAGGGGGGCCCTCTCCGAGCAGTACTTC. Based on the CDR3 plus reference TRBV28 and TRBJ2-7, the full variable domain is DVKVTQSSRYLVKRTGEKVFLECVQDMDHENMFWYRQDPGLGLRLIYFSYDVKMKEKGDIPEGYSVSREKKERFSLILESASTNQTSMYLCASSPDRGALSEQYFGPGTRLTVT.

The rearrangement joins TRBV4-3 to TRBJ2-3; TRBD2 agrees at 14 bases. The germline V gene encodes CDR1 LGHNA and CDR2 YSLEER. This CDR3 has 17 amino acids. V shed 4 bases and J 1 base; nucleotides not matched to a gene: 4. The CDR3 DNA sequence: TGCGCCAGCAGCCGGACTAGCGGGGGGAGGGGCACAGATACGCAGTATTTT. Its translation: CASSRTSGGRGTDTQYF.

V usage is TRBV5-1 and J usage is TRBJ1-1; perhaps TRBD1 as D (6 bases). Trimming took off 1 base at V and 4 bases at J, with 23 bases between the two ends. In germline, CDR1 is SGHRS, CDR2 YFSETQ. The CDR3 runs 18 residues. Written as DNA, the CDR3 is TGCGCCAGCAGCTTGCAACCTCGGGGGGCCACGGGGGGCACTGAAGCTTTCTTT. Its protein is CASSLQPRGATGGTEAFF.

The V gene is TRBV5-4, the J gene TRBJ2-3, with 9 bases aligning to TRBD2. Germline-derived CDR1 and CDR2 are SGHNT and YYREEE (reference sequence). The CDR3 extends over 16 amino acids. V lost 5 bases and J lost 2; bases outside the gene matches: 9. The CDR3 reads CASSLRLAGLTDTQYF. The CDR3 DNA is TGTGCCAGCAGTCTTCGTCTAGCGGGGCTCACAGATACGCAGTATTTT.

This chain connects TRBV2 to TRBJ1-4; 7 nucleotides agree with TRBD1. Per germline, CDR1 SNHLY and CDR2 FYNNEI. The CDR3 is 16 residues long. V lost 6 bases and J lost 1; bases outside the gene matches: 8. The CDR3 bases are TGTGCCAGCAGCAGAACAGGGGATGTAACTAATGAAAAACTGTTTTTT. It codes for CASSRTGDVTNEKLFF.

This clone was counted only a few times. The V and J genes are TRBV19 and TRBJ1-1; possibly TRBD1 for D (5 bases). This CDR3 is built from 14 residues. Trimming took 3 bases from V and 1 from J, leaving 9 bases between them. Germline values: CDR1 LNHDA, CDR2 SQIVND (reference sequence). The CDR3 spells CASSIAGKNTEAFF. The CDR3 nucleotides are TGTGCCAGTAGTATCGCAGGGAAGAACACTGAAGCTTTCTTT.

The J gene is TRBJ2-7, the V gene TRBV7-8, with TRBD1 identical over 7 bases. CDR1 is SGHVS, CDR2 FQNEAQ, per germline. The CDR3 runs 16 residues. The J segment lost 5 bases and the V segment lost 5 bases, leaving 15 bases of the junction unmatched. The CDR3 reads CASSTHPSGQTNEQYF. CDR3 bases: TGTGCCAGCAGCACACACCCGTCGGGACAGACGAACGAGCAGTACTTC.

This clone was counted a single time. The rearrangement joins TRBV6-6 to TRBJ2-5, with D tentatively TRBD1 (5 bases). Germline CDR1 reads MNHNY; CDR2 reads SVGAGI (reference sequence). The CDR3 has 12 amino acids. Trimming cost V 4 bases and J 3 bases, with 6 bases left between them. The CDR3 sequence is CASSSREETQYF. DNA for the CDR3: TGTGCCAGCAGTTCCAGGGAAGAGACCCAGTACTTC.